This T cell receptor (beta chain) was sequenced during a study of technical replicates of blood from several donors. This clone was seen just once. The method was immunoSEQ multiplex PCR; TCRdb's version includes in-frame clones alone and lacks a portion of them. This sample has about 75,000 clones, with 97% found just once. Trimming took 7 bases from V and 0 from J, leaving 18 bases between them. CDR1 SGHRS and CDR2 YFSETQ come from the germline V gene. This CDR3 region has 16 residues. Sequencing was performed on T cells isolated from PBMCs. The J gene is TRBJ2-3, the V gene TRBV5-1; a possible D gene is TRBD2 (6 bases). The TCR comes from a human donor in good health. CDR3 amino acids: CASRQTTSPSTDTQYF. In DNA form, the CDR3 reads TGCGCCAGCCGCCAAACAACTAGCCCAAGCACAGATACGCAGTATTTT.